This T cell receptor (beta chain) comes out of a study of T cell repertoires in cytomegalovirus infection. Study-wide results and caveats: CMV-specific TCR beta clonotypes restricted by HLA-C dominated the ex vivo response.

Germline-derived CDR1 and CDR2 are DFQATT and SNEGSKA (reference sequence). The V and J ends lost 3 bases and 6 bases respectively, with 26 bases between them. This CDR3 contains 17 residues. In regard to this clonotype: Its antigen is not identified.

TCRdb reprocessed the reads with MiXCR, giving one entry per CDR3 protein. The top ten clones hold over 11% of a sample with about 920,000 distinct CDR3 sequences, 31% of them seen once. The specimen comprised cultured CD8+ T cells from PBMCs, sampled from culture after CMV antigen stimulation. The rearrangement uses TRBV20-1 and TRBJ1-2, with D unclear. The clonotype originates from a human donor in good health (CMV status not recorded). Some clones in this sample may be carry-over from other donors' samples. CDR3 sequence (DNA): TGCAGTGCTAGGAGGGCCCGGCGGCGTCTTGGGGAAGATGGCTACACCTTC. It specifies CSARRARRRLGEDGYTF.